A selection of T cell receptor beta chains follows, all from one sample in a study of blood T cell repertoires in COVID-19. TCRdb keeps only in-frame clones here, not all; method: immunoSEQ multiplex PCR. The sample lists 200,000 or so clones; 70% to 90% were seen once. The sequenced sample was PBMCs or T cells enriched from blood (not recorded which). The receptors come from a man aged 25 to 40 who had recovered from COVID-19. The CDR3 runs from the conserved cysteine through the conserved F or W. The D gene is left open where the match is weak. Size values are once, few and many counts, or a class for expanded clones, and some rows have none.

d_call j_call v_call clone_size cdr3_nt cdr3_aa
TRBD1 TRBJ1-4 TRBV19 . TGTGCCAGTAGTGGGCGGGACAGGGGCCATGAAAAACTGTTTTTT CASSGRDRGHEKLFF
TRBD2 TRBJ2-1 TRBV3-1/TRBV3-2 . TGTGCCAGCAGCCCCGCCACTAGCGGCTACAATGAGCAGTTCTTC CASSPATSGYNEQFF
. TRBJ2-1 TRBV30 . TGTGCCTGGAGTGTAGGACCCCCTAGCTGGTACGTTGAGCAGTTCTTC CAWSVGPPSWYVEQFF
. TRBJ1-2 TRBV10-3 few TGTGCCAGCGTGGACAGTAACTATGGCTACACCTTC CASVDSNYGYTF
. TRBJ1-4 TRBV28 . TGTGCCAGCAGTTTTCCTACAGCTTCTAATGAAAAACTGTTTTTT CASSFPTASNEKLFF
TRBD2 TRBJ2-7 TRBV7-2 . TGTGCCAGCAGCCAAGGCGGGAGTATGGGCGAGCAGTACTTC CASSQGGSMGEQYF
. TRBJ2-3 TRBV13 . TGTGCCAGCAGCCCCCGCGAGGGCGGGGGCCCTAGCACAGATACGCAGTATTTT CASSPREGGGPSTDTQYF
. TRBJ1-2 TRBV28 . TGTGCCAGCAGTTCCGGCGGTGTTGGTGCGGAGCATGGCTACACCTTC CASSSGGVGAEHGYTF
TRBD1 TRBJ2-1 TRBV27 . TGTGCCAGCAGTTTTGTCGTAGGGACAGGACATTTCAATGAGCAGTTCTTC CASSFVVGTGHFNEQFF
TRBD2 TRBJ2-1 TRBV7-3 . TGTGCCAGCAGCCCCATAGATATGACCCTGGGGGGGGTCAATGAGCAGTTCTTC CASSPIDMTLGGVNEQFF
. TRBJ1-1 TRBV19 . TGTGCCAGTAGTAGCCCCCGCGGGGCCGGTCGGTTCCGCACTGAAGCTTTCTTT CASSSPRGAGRFRTEAFF
TRBD1 TRBJ1-2 TRBV7-9 . TGTGCCAGCAGCGTGACAGGGTCGGGCTACACCTTC CASSVTGSGYTF
TRBD1 TRBJ1-3 TRBV19 . TGTGCCAGTAGTGCCACAGGGGCCCAGCTCTCTGGAAACACCATATATTTT CASSATGAQLSGNTIYF
. TRBJ1-3 TRBV28 . TGTGCCAGCACCCAACATCGCTCTGGAAACACCATATATTTT CASTQHRSGNTIYF
TRBD1 TRBJ2-7 TRBV27 . TGTGCCAGCAGTCGGGAGCACAGGGGGCGCCACGAGCAGTACTTC CASSREHRGRHEQYF
TRBD2 TRBJ2-3 TRBV7-3 many TGTGCCAGCAGCCCCGACGGGGGGGGCACAGATACGCAGTATTTT CASSPDGGGTDTQYF
TRBD1 TRBJ1-5 TRBV19 . TGTGCCAGTATGACAGGGCAGTTCGAGCCCCAGCATTTT CASMTGQFEPQHF
. TRBJ2-7 TRBV6-5 . TGTGCCAGCAGTTACTCAGGGCCAGGGGCCTACGAGCAGTACTTC CASSYSGPGAYEQYF
. TRBJ1-2 TRBV6-5 . TGTGCCAGCAGTTACTCTCAGGGTAATTATGGCTACACCTTC CASSYSQGNYGYTF
. TRBJ1-2 TRBV30 . TGTGCCTGGTTTTTTGTGGGAGGTGGCTACACCTTC CAWFFVGGGYTF
TRBD2 TRBJ2-1 TRBV19 . TGTGCCAGTATGGGACTAGCCTACAATGAGCAGTTCTTC CASMGLAYNEQFF
. TRBJ2-5 TRBV6-1 . TGTGCCAGCAGTGCCCGACCTGAGACTAGGGAAGGTACCCAGTACTTC CASSARPETREGTQYF
. TRBJ2-3 TRBV6-1 . TGTGCCAGCAGTGAAGCTTCCGGCCGGGACACAGATACGCAGTATTTT CASSEASGRDTDTQYF
. TRBJ1-5 TRBV7-2 . TGTGCCAGCAGCTTTGGCGGATCTCAGCCCCAGCATTTT CASSFGGSQPQHF
. TRBJ1-2 TRBV30 . TGTGCCTCCTCGGCGGGGGGCGGCTATGGCTACACCTTC CASSAGGGYGYTF
. TRBJ1-4 TRBV5-6 . TGTGCCAGCAGCTTGACAGGGATGGTTGAAAAACTGTTTTTT CASSLTGMVEKLFF
. TRBJ1-2 TRBV11-1 . TGTGCCAGCACCCTCCTGGGGGGTAACTATGGCTACACCTTC CASTLLGGNYGYTF
TRBD1 TRBJ1-4 TRBV10-3 . TGTGCCATCAGTGAGGTGTCCGGGACAGGAGGTGAAAAACTGTTTTTT CAISEVSGTGGEKLFF
TRBD1 TRBJ1-6 TRBV2 . TGTGCCAGCATTCCGGGACAGGGTAATTCACCCCTCCACTTT CASIPGQGNSPLHF
. TRBJ1-4 TRBV12-3/TRBV12-4 . TGTGCCAGCAGTTTGAAGGGAAGGGGAAAACTGTTTTTT CASSLKGRGKLFF
. TRBJ2-5 TRBV30 . TGTGCCTGGAGTGGTTGGCCCGCAGATACAGGGATGGCGGCAGAGACCCAGTACTTC CAWSGWPADTGMAAETQYF
TRBD2 TRBJ2-1 TRBV28 once TGTGCCAGCCGAGGTAGCGGGAAAGATGAGCAGTTCTTC CASRGSGKDEQFF
TRBD1 TRBJ2-1 TRBV27 . TGTGCCAGCAACAAACAGGGGGCCGATGAGCAGTTCTTC CASNKQGADEQFF
. TRBJ2-7 TRBV5-1 . TGCGCCAGCAGCTCTACCTACAGTACCTACGAGCAGTACTTC CASSSTYSTYEQYF
. TRBJ1-2 TRBV18 . TGTGCCAGCTCACCCGACGGAGACTATGGCTACACCTTC CASSPDGDYGYTF